Following are 6 T cell receptor beta chains from one sample sequenced in a study of cytomegalovirus exposure and HLA in healthy donors. The PCR made use of 60 Vbeta and 13 Jbeta primers. Clones were sequenced by immunoSEQ multiplex PCR, and TCRdb holds only the in-frame ones, with some missing. The sample includes approximately 140,000 clones, roughly 80% of them seen just once. Specimen: PBMCs. The receptors derive from a man aged 18 to 29 in good health and CMV-seronegative.

The J gene is TRBJ1-2, the V gene TRBV28; 7 bases map to TRBD1. Germline values: CDR1 MDHEN, CDR2 SYDVKM. The V gene end was trimmed by 3 bases and the J gene end by 2 bases; junction bases not matched to a gene: 18. This CDR3 is 19 amino acids long. The CDR3, as DNA: TGTGCCAGCAGTTTTTCACCTGTAAGTCGGCAGGGGGTAAACTATGGCTACACCTTC. Protein: CASSFSPVSRQGVNYGYTF.

Only a few counts were recorded for this clone. This rearrangement joins TRBV4-1 to TRBJ2-2; D remains unclear. Germline V lookup: CDR1 MGHRA, CDR2 YSYEKL. V was shortened by 4 bases and J by 10 bases, with 13 bases between the two germline ends. The length of the CDR3 is 13 residues. CDR3 sequence reads: CASSLQASEELFF. In DNA, the CDR3 is TGCGCCAGCAGCCTTCAGGCCTCGGAGGAGCTGTTTTTT.

This clone has just one count. The J gene is TRBJ2-7, the V gene TRBV21-1; the D segment call TRBD1 is taken from the table without a DNA check. TRBV21-1 counts as a pseudogene. The CDR3 totals 15 residues. This CDR3 reads CASIHKGQGFYEQYF. The CDR3 DNA reads as TGTGCCAGCATCCACAAGGGGCAGGGCTTCTACGAGCAGTACTTC.

The chain links TRBV19 to TRBJ1-4; D ambiguous. Per germline, CDR1 LNHDA and CDR2 SQIVND (reference sequence). The CDR3 is 18 residues long. The V end was cut by 3 bases, the J end by 7 bases, with 24 bases between. The CDR3 nucleotides are TGTGCCAGTAGTATTGCGGGGATAAGGAGACTAGATCTTGAAAAACTGTTTTTT. This gives the protein CASSIAGIRRLDLEKLFF.

This chain uses TRBV7-8 with TRBJ1-6; 12 bases fit TRBD1. J was trimmed by 5 bases and V by 3 bases; bases with no gene match: 2. Per the germline V gene, CDR1 is SGHVS and CDR2 is FQNEAQ. This CDR3 is 16 amino acids long. CDR3 protein: CASSFGTGGDNSPLHF. For the CDR3, the DNA is TGTGCCAGCAGCTTCGGGACAGGGGGCGATAATTCACCCCTCCACTTT.

This clone is a singleton in its sample. The chain links TRBV12-5 to TRBJ2-3, with 11 bases matching TRBD2. Germline V CDR1 and CDR2: LGHNT, FRNRAP. Trimming at V came to 11 bases and at J to 2 bases, leaving 6 bases not matched to a gene. The CDR3 has 14 residues. In DNA, the CDR3 is TGTGCTGGTAGCGGGGGGGGCAACACAGATACGCAGTATTTT. Encoded protein: CAGSGGGNTDTQYF.